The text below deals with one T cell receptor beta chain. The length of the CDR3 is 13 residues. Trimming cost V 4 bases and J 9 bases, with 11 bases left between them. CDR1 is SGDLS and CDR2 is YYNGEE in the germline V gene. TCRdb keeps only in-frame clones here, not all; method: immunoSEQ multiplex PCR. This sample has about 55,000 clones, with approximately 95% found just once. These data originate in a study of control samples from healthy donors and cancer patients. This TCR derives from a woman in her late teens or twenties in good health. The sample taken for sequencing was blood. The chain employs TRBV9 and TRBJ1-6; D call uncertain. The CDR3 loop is CASSHTDSSPLHF. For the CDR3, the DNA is TGTGCCAGCAGCCACACGGACTCTTCACCCCTCCACTTT.